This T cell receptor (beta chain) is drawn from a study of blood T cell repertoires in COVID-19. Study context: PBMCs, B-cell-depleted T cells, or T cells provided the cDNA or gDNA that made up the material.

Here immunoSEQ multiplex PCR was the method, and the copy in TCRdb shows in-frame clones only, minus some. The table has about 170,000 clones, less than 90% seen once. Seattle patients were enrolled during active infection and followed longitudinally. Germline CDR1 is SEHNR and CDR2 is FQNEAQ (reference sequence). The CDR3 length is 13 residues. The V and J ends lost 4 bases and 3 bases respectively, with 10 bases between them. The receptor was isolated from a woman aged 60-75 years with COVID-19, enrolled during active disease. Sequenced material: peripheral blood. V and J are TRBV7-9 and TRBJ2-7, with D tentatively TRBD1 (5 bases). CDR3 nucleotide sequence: TGTGCCAGCAGCTCGACAGACAGCTACGAGCAGTACTTC. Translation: CASSSTDSYEQYF.